Each of the 8 T cell receptor beta chains below was sequenced from the same sample in a study of blood T cell repertoires in COVID-19. Clones were sequenced by immunoSEQ multiplex PCR, and TCRdb holds only the in-frame ones, with some missing. Of 150,000 or so clones in the sample, approximately 88% were seen once. The material sequenced was peripheral blood. These receptors were taken from a woman aged 55 to 70 with acute or convalescent COVID-19.

CDR3 in DNA: TGTGCCAGCAGCAGACGGGGGACAGGGGACTTCTACGAGCAGTACTTC. This gives the protein CASSRRGTGDFYEQYF. This rearrangement joins TRBV5-6 to TRBJ2-7; 10 nucleotides align to TRBD1. The CDR3 is 16 residues long. The V gene end was trimmed by 4 bases and the J gene end by 3 bases; junction bases not matched to a gene: 10. Germline CDR1 and CDR2: SGHDT and YYEEEE.

The rearrangement joins TRBV5-1 to TRBJ2-7, with 8 bases that match TRBD1. The V gene's germline CDR1 is SGHRS and CDR2 YFSETQ. V lost 3 bases to trimming and J lost 0 bases; unmatched junction nucleotides: 5. The CDR3 sequence is 15 residues long. DNA of the CDR3: TGCGCCAGCAGCTCCCCAGACAGGGGCTCCTACGAGCAGTACTTC. Encoded protein: CASSSPDRGSYEQYF.

The chain has TRBV6-2 or TRBV6-3 and TRBJ2-1, with D maybe TRBD2 (5 bases). CDR3 length: 14 residues. Germline V CDR1 and CDR2: MNHEY, SVGEGT. The germline V and J ends were trimmed by 2 bases and 5 bases, with 10 bases remaining between them. The CDR3 bases are TGTGCCAGCAGTTACCTCCGGGATAACAATGAGCAGTTCTTC. Amino acids: CASSYLRDNNEQFF.

The chain links TRBV29-1 to TRBJ2-5; TRBD2 might be the D (5 bases). The CDR3 contains 14 residues. The V and J ends lost 3 bases and 4 bases respectively, with 15 bases between them. The V gene's germline CDR1 is SQVTM and CDR2 ANQGSEA. The CDR3 protein is CSVDGVQLLETQYF. CDR3 nucleotide sequence: TGCAGCGTTGACGGGGTCCAGCTTTTAGAGACCCAGTACTTC.

CDR3 sequence: CATRAGGSETQYF. In nucleotides, the CDR3 is TGTGCCACCAGGGCCGGGGGATCGGAGACCCAGTACTTC. The J gene is TRBJ2-5, the V gene TRBV24-1, with D maybe TRBD2 (6 bases). Looked up from germline, CDR1 is KGHDR and CDR2 is SFDVKD. CDR3 length equals 13 residues. V was trimmed by 7 bases and J by 5 bases, leaving 13 bases between them.

This clone was counted only a few times. The J gene is TRBJ2-1, the V gene TRBV3-1 (or the pseudogene TRBV3-2), with TRBD2 matching over 7 bases. V was pared by 1 base and J by 8 bases, with 5 bases of the junction left unmatched. The CDR3 spans 14 residues. CDR1 is LGHDT and CDR2 is YNNKEL in the germline V gene (reference sequence). Written as DNA, the CDR3 is TGTGCCAGCAGCCAAGGGACTAGTATCTATGAGCAGTTCTTC. Protein sequence: CASSQGTSIYEQFF.

This clone was observed once. The V call is TRBV2, the J call TRBJ2-3, with 8 bases that match TRBD2. The CDR3 has 14 residues. The J segment lost 6 bases and the V segment lost 4 bases, leaving 6 bases of the junction unmatched. The germline V gene has CDR1 SNHLY and CDR2 FYNNEI. The CDR3 DNA sequence: TGTGCCAGCAGTGTCGGACTAGCACCGGATACGCAGTATTTT. This sequence encodes CASSVGLAPDTQYF.

This clone has a single count. V gene TRBV6-4 combines with J gene TRBJ2-1; the D gene is possibly TRBD1 (5 bases). This CDR3 is built from 15 residues. Germline CDR1 MRHNA, CDR2 SNTAGT. With 7 bases removed from V and 3 bases from J, the gap between germline ends came to 16 bases. The CDR3 bases are TGTGCCAGCAACCCGAAGCAGGGCTACTACAATGAGCAGTTCTTC. It codes for CASNPKQGYYNEQFF.